This T cell receptor (beta chain) was identified during a study of T cells in localized non-small cell lung cancer. CDR3 size: 12 residues. Deletions cut 2 bases from V and 3 bases from J, with 6 bases between. Germline V gene sequence: CDR1 SGHRS, CDR2 YFSETQ. As concerns this clone: The sample carries other DNA sequences with the same CDR3.

TCRdb keeps only in-frame clones here, not all; method: immunoSEQ multiplex PCR. The data contain approximately 70,000 clones, 85% to 90% of them seen just once; the ten biggest clones take up around a fifth. The specimen comprised peripheral blood, sampled before any cancer treatment. The source is a male donor at least 60 years old with stage III squamous cell lung carcinoma. The chain couples TRBV5-1 to TRBJ2-7; the D gene is possibly TRBD1 (6 bases). The CDR3 is CASSLQGYEQYF. Written as DNA, the CDR3 is TGCGCCAGCAGCTTACAGGGCTACGAGCAGTACTTC.